This TCR beta chain was retrieved from a study of T cell responses to AZD1222 COVID-19 vaccine (dated by TCRdb to 2020 to 2022). Regarding the complete study: TCR sequencing covered 233 trial participants: 200 to 210 given two doses of AZD1222 and approximately 26 given two doses of MenACWY control vaccine. Enrollment into the trials was organized by age into subgroups of 18-55, 56-69 and 70-plus years, and those subgroups contained roughly 150, 30 and 60 TCR-sequenced participants, respectively. Overall study outcomes, separate from this receptor: The 56-69-year group was small, and its depth increase did not reach significance, likely because of low power. Because no samples from the day 14 peak response were available, repertoires could be characterized only after the peak T cell response. Participants were mostly white British, with more females than males. The authors suggested clonal diversity may have been underestimated. Conclusions about previously exposed vaccinees are limited because only 6 or 7 AZD1222 recipients were SARS-CoV-2 seropositive at baseline. Reportedly, close to half of the unique spike-specific TCRs recognized epitopes lying outside the regions that are mutated in the B.1.351 and B.1.1.7 variants. Spike-specific TCR breadth and depth rose significantly after two AZD1222 doses compared with day 0 and with MenACWY recipients. CD4 TCRs associated with the vaccine covered the entire spike protein, and the dominant responses were in regions 160-218 and 743-854.

The time point label, as the study defines it: about 28 days (+/-7) after the second vaccine dose. In light of the paper, this sample's treatment or condition label describes: meningococcal conjugate vaccine given as trial control. Samples from vaccinated people were obtained from the UK trials COV001 and COV002, which included a single-blind randomized controlled phase 2/3 trial of AZD1222 (ChAdOx1 nCoV-19) in healthy adults. For TCRbeta chain sequencing, PBMC samples from trial participants were taken at day 0 and at day 28 after the second dose. Points on this clone: Its antigen specificity is not known. Per-base qualities were not stored, and no clone one base away is much larger.

Taken from cysteine to phenylalanine, the CDR3 has 14 residues. Only the CDR3 portion is preserved as DNA: 42 bases, with reading frame beginning at the first base. V and J are truncated by 5 bases and 4 bases respectively, leaving an intervening sequence of 15 bases. The germline V gene encodes CDR1 MNHEY and CDR2 SVGEGT. The CDR3 regions of human TCRbeta chains were subjected to immunosequencing. Under the source paper's analysis protocol: Repertoire TCRs were checked for matches against a reference library of SARS-CoV-2-specific TCRs that had been generated using the MIRA antigen-specificity platform. Breadth was defined as the fraction of unique TCRs that were SARS-CoV-2-associated, and depth was defined as the fraction of total T cells that were SARS-CoV-2-associated. Using the MIRA data, each spike-specific TCR was mapped to the spike region that the TCR reacts to and placed in a CD4 or CD8 class. Log10-transformed breadth and depth values were compared by one-way ANOVA with Sidak's multiple comparisons tests. The immuneACCESS repertoire file appears here via TCRdb, limited to in-frame rearrangements. These files lack a portion of the clones; in checked studies, under half of the deficit traces to unresolved V genes, and the cause of the others is not known. Clonal size and the V and J genes are those of that table, whereas D and trimming came from the DNA. The sample data list about 64,000 clones, and just over 90% of these were observed just once. The top ten hold 6.3% of the sample.

The TCR sequence derives from an adult who received the MenACWY meningococcal vaccine as a control. The chain was built from TRBV6-2 or TRBV6-3 and TRBJ2-7, with the D call perhaps TRBD1 or TRBD2, as 6 bases match in each case. The sample in question was peripheral blood, obtained 28 days after the second dose of the MenACWY control vaccine. The nucleotide sequence is given as TGTGCCAGCAGTCCCTCTAGGGGGGAATACGAGCAGTACTTC. Protein translation: CASSPSRGEYEQYF.